A selection of T cell receptor beta chains follows, all from one sample in a study of post-analysis software for immune sequencing data. TCRdb reanalysed the PCR reads using MiXCR and keeps one entry per CDR3 protein. The repertoire holds about 200,000 distinct CDR3 sequences, with 29% as singletons. The sample comprised blood. These receptors were obtained from a girl younger than 18 with multiple sclerosis. Both conserved end residues are part of each CDR3. Fields, in order: clone size, J gene, V gene, D gene, CDR3 protein, CDR3 DNA. A D gene is named only where the DNA matches it firmly. Clone size appears in some rows only: once, few, many, or a class for an expanded clone.

NA	TRBJ1-6	TRBV5-1	NA	CASSPGRINSPLHF	TGCGCCAGCAGCCCCGGAAGAATAAATTCACCCCTCCACTTT
NA	TRBJ1-6	TRBV28	NA	CASHTLQGKSPLHF	TGTGCCAGCCACACTCTACAGGGAAAATCACCCCTCCACTTT
NA	TRBJ1-1	TRBV30	TRBD1	CAWSDRKAFF	TGTGCCTGGTCGGACAGGAAAGCTTTCTTT
few	TRBJ2-6	TRBV5-1	TRBD1	CASSPGTGGPGANVLTF	TGCGCCAGCAGCCCCGGGACAGGGGGCCCTGGGGCCAACGTCCTGACTTTC
many	TRBJ2-1	TRBV12-3/TRBV12-4	TRBD2	CASSNGLAGANEQFF	TGTGCCAGCAGTAATGGACTAGCGGGGGCCAATGAGCAGTTCTTC
NA	TRBJ2-7	TRBV7-8	TRBD1	CASSLDPGGAYEQYF	TGTGCCAGCAGTCTAGACCCAGGGGGCGCGTACGAGCAGTACTTC
NA	TRBJ2-3	TRBV7-2	NA	CASSLGDRNTDTQYF	TGTGCCAGCAGCTTAGGGGACCGCAACACAGATACGCAGTATTTT
NA	TRBJ2-1	TRBV18	NA	CASSPDLNNEQFF	TGTGCCAGCTCACCCGACTTGAACAATGAGCAGTTCTTC
NA	TRBJ1-2	TRBV14	TRBD1	CASSPGQGFMNYGYTF	TGTGCCAGCAGCCCGGGACAGGGGTTTATGAACTATGGCTACACCTTC
many	TRBJ2-3	TRBV7-3	NA	CASSLSGDTQYF	TGTGCCAGCAGCTTATCGGGAGATACGCAGTATTTT
NA	TRBJ2-5	TRBV5-1	NA	CASSPEGTVQETQYF	TGCGCCAGCAGCCCAGAGGGGACGGTACAAGAGACCCAGTACTTC
NA	TRBJ2-5	TRBV3-1	NA	CASSFWTSGQETQVF	TGTGCCAGCAGCTTCTGGACATCGGGCCAAGAGACCCAGGTCTTC
NA	TRBJ1-6	TRBV4-2	NA	CASSREGTRGSSPPHF	TGTGCCAGCAGCCGAGAAGGCACTAGGGGTTCTTCACCCCCCCACTTT
NA	TRBJ1-2	TRBV28	NA	CASSFLGQTLGYTF	TGTGCCAGCAGTTTTTTGGGCCAGACTTTGGGCTACACCTTC
few	TRBJ2-1	TRBV5-1	NA	CASSLGGDYNEQFF	TGCGCCAGCAGCTTGGGGGGGGACTACAATGAGCAGTTCTTC
many	TRBJ2-5	TRBV5-1	TRBD1	CASTSSGQGGTQYF	TGCGCCAGCACCTCATCGGGACAGGGTGGGACCCAGTACTTC